This T cell receptor beta chain was captured by sequencing in a study of blood T cell repertoires in COVID-19. Assay: immunoSEQ multiplex PCR; the TCRdb copy retains only in-frame clones and omits some. This sample has about 83,000 clones, with roughly 86% found just once. This clone has a handful of counts. Looked up from germline, CDR1 is MNHNY and CDR2 is SVGAGI (reference sequence). V was trimmed by 0 bases and J by 6 bases, leaving 15 bases between them. This CDR3 is built from 16 residues. The clonotype was recovered from a man older than 75 with active or convalescent COVID-19. Sample: peripheral blood. The genes are TRBV6-6 and TRBJ2-4; possible D gene TRBD2, 6 bases. The CDR3 nucleotides are TGTGCCAGCAGTTACTCGGGCAGGCCGGAGGGAAACATTCAGTACTTC. Translated: CASSYSGRPEGNIQYF.